A single sample is the source of the 16 T cell receptor beta chains below, sequenced in a study of cytomegalovirus exposure and HLA in healthy donors. It was with 60 Vbeta and 13 Jbeta primers that the PCR ran. Clones were sequenced by immunoSEQ multiplex PCR, and TCRdb holds only the in-frame ones, with some missing. The sample yields under 200,000 clones, 81% seen once. Sequencing was carried out using PBMCs. These receptors all come from a woman between 45 and 65 years old in good health and CMV-seronegative.

The chain uses TRBV5-1 and TRBJ1-1, with TRBD1 identical over 12 bases. This CDR3 is 16 amino acids long. Germline V gives CDR1 SGHRS, CDR2 YFSETQ. The V segment lost 0 bases and the J segment 4 bases; nucleotides outside the gene matches: 4. The CDR3 DNA sequence: TGCGCCAGCAGCTTGGCCGGGACAGGGGGCGGCACTGAAGCTTTCTTT. The encoded protein is CASSLAGTGGGTEAFF.

This chain uses TRBV5-5 with TRBJ1-3; a weak D match, TRBD1 (5 bases). This CDR3 spans 17 amino acids. The V gene's germline CDR1 is SGHKS and CDR2 YYEKEE (reference sequence). Trimming took off 0 bases at V and 2 bases at J, with 15 bases between the two ends. The CDR3 is CASSLVPWQGTGNTIYF. CDR3 sequence (DNA): TGTGCCAGCAGCTTGGTTCCCTGGCAGGGAACTGGAAACACCATATATTTT. The full variable domain, its missing parts supplied by reference TRBV5-5 and TRBJ1-3, is DAGVTQSPTHLIKTRGQQVTLRCSPISGHKSVSWYQQVLGQGPQFIFQYYEKEERGRGNFPDRFSARQFPNYSSELNVNALLLGDSALYLCASSLVPWQGTGNTIYFGEGSWLTVV.

This clone has only one observation. CDR3 amino acids: CASSAMAEEQFF. CDR3 sequence (DNA): TGTGCCAGCTCAGCCATGGCGGAGGAGCAGTTCTTC. The chain has TRBV18 and TRBJ2-1; D gene uncertain. CDR3 size: 12 residues. Trimming removed 5 bases at V and 10 bases at J, with 12 bases between. Germline lookup yields CDR1 KGHSH and CDR2 LQKENI.

This chain uses TRBV7-3 with TRBJ1-1; D remains unclear. V was cut by 2 bases and J by 5 bases, with 12 bases left in between. Per germline, CDR1 SGHTA and CDR2 FQGTGA. This CDR3 spans 14 amino acids. The CDR3 is CASSLDGILTEAFF. The CDR3 bases are TGTGCCAGCAGCTTAGACGGGATTTTGACTGAAGCTTTCTTT.

In DNA, the CDR3 is TGTGCCACCAGAGCGGAGGACGAGCAGTACTTC. This translates into CATRAEDEQYF. V and J are TRBV15 and TRBJ2-7; maybe TRBD2 (5 bases). CDR1 LNHNV and CDR2 YYDKDF come from the germline V gene (reference sequence). This CDR3 has 11 residues. With 6 bases removed from V and 5 bases from J, the gap between germline ends came to 8 bases.

The CDR3 sequence is CASSQARSSYNEQFF. The CDR3 DNA sequence: TGTGCCAGCAGCCAAGCGAGGAGCTCCTACAATGAGCAGTTCTTC. This chain links TRBV4-2 with TRBJ2-1, with D unresolved. From germline, CDR1 is LGHNA and CDR2 YNFKEQ. V lost 1 base and J lost 0, with 7 bases in between. There are 15 residues in the CDR3.

The V gene is TRBV6-6, the J gene TRBJ2-3; 7 bases are a match to TRBD2. The CDR3 runs to 16 residues. The junction had 9 bases not matched to a gene; V was cut back by 4 bases and J by 2 bases. Germline CDR1 MNHNY, CDR2 SVGAGI (reference sequence). This chain's CDR3 is CASSSGRSFSTDTQYF. DNA of the CDR3: TGTGCCAGCAGTTCCGGGAGGTCTTTCTCCACAGATACGCAGTATTTT.

V and J are TRBV29-1 and TRBJ2-3, with a possible D match to TRBD1 (5 bases). V gave up 3 bases and J gave up 0 bases, with 7 bases separating them. Germline CDR1 reads SQVTM; CDR2 reads ANQGSEA. CDR3 length: 13 residues. In DNA form, the CDR3 reads TGCAGCGTTGAGTACAGGAGCACAGATACGCAGTATTTT. Its protein is CSVEYRSTDTQYF.

J is TRBJ1-1 and V is TRBV6-1; D ambiguous. The length of the CDR3 is 11 residues. Between the trimmed V and J ends, which lost 5 bases and 6 bases, there was a span of 7 bases. The germline CDR1 and CDR2 sequences are MNHNS and SASEGT. CDR3 bases: TGTGCCAGCAGTTACGGGGCTGAAGCTTTCTTT. Protein sequence: CASSYGAEAFF.

This clone has a single count. V is TRBV7-9 and J is TRBJ2-3, with 10 positions matching TRBD2. V dropped 4 bases and J dropped 8; count of bases not matched to a gene: 12. Germline CDR1 reads SEHNR; CDR2 reads FQNEAQ (reference sequence). This CDR3 is built from 16 residues. In DNA form, the CDR3 reads TGTGCCAGCAGCTCTCAGCGGGAGGGCCGAGGGGTTACGCAGTATTTT. Amino acids: CASSSQREGRGVTQYF.

The rearrangement links TRBV6-5 to TRBJ2-3; D unresolved. Trimming cost V 7 bases and J 4 bases, with 15 bases left between them. The CDR3 has 14 amino acids. Germline CDR1 is MNHEY and CDR2 is SVGAGI. The CDR3 nucleotides read TGTGCCAGCAAACGCAGGCCACCAGCAGATACGCAGTATTTT. This codes for CASKRRPPADTQYF.

This clone was seen just once. The chain couples TRBV28 to TRBJ1-5; 9 bases match TRBD1. The germline V gene has CDR1 MDHEN and CDR2 SYDVKM. The V segment lost 4 bases and the J segment 0 bases; nucleotides outside the gene matches: 4. This CDR3 spans 16 amino acids. The CDR3 sequence is CASSYDRGNSNQPQHF. Here the CDR3 DNA reads TGTGCCAGCAGTTACGACAGGGGGAATAGCAATCAGCCCCAGCATTTT. The full variable domain, its missing parts supplied by reference TRBV28 and TRBJ1-5, is DVKVTQSSRYLVKRTGEKVFLECVQDMDHENMFWYRQDPGLGLRLIYFSYDVKMKEKGDIPEGYSVSREKKERFSLILESASTNQTSMYLCASSYDRGNSNQPQHFGDGTRLSIL.

The gene calls are TRBV20-1 and TRBJ2-5; 7 nucleotides line up with TRBD1. TRBJ2-7 matches the DNA end more closely, so the J call is doubtful. The CDR3 is 11 residues long. Germline values: CDR1 DFQATT, CDR2 SNEGSKA (reference sequence). CDR3 in amino acids: CSTGTDYEQYF. CDR3 DNA: TGCAGTACCGGGACAGATTACGAGCAGTACTTC.

The chain has TRBV18 and TRBJ2-2; D is undetermined. CDR3 length equals 15 residues. V was clipped by 4 bases and J by 5 bases, with 14 bases between them. Germline V lookup: CDR1 KGHSH, CDR2 LQKENI. The CDR3 coding sequence is TGTGCCAGCTCACTCCAACCCAGTCCGACCGGGGAGCTGTTTTTT. It is translated as CASSLQPSPTGELFF.

CDR3 in amino acids: CASSSQVYGYTF. The CDR3 nucleotides are TGTGCCAGCAGTTCACAGGTATATGGCTACACCTTC. The chain combines TRBV28 with TRBJ1-2; possible D gene TRBD1, 5 bases. This CDR3 region has 12 residues. CDR1 is MDHEN and CDR2 is SYDVKM in the germline V gene. Trimming left V 4 bases short and J 5 bases short, with 8 bases between.

V gene TRBV27 combines with J gene TRBJ1-5; a possible D gene is TRBD1 (5 bases). The germline CDR1 and CDR2 sequences are MNHEY and SMNVEV (reference sequence). Trimming shortened V by 6 bases and J by 6 bases, and 15 bases separated the two germline ends. The CDR3 runs 14 residues. This chain's CDR3 is CASRTRGEGQPQHF. CDR3 sequence (DNA): TGTGCCAGCAGGACTAGAGGGGAAGGTCAGCCCCAGCATTTT.